These 32 T cell receptor beta chains originate from one sample sequenced in a study of cytomegalovirus exposure and HLA in healthy donors. The PCR ran on 60 Vbeta and 13 Jbeta primers. TCRdb's copy holds only in-frame clones and misses some; the assay was immunoSEQ multiplex PCR. This sample has under 200,000 clones, with roughly 87% found just once. The sequenced material came from PBMCs. The receptors derive from a boy between 2 and 10 years old in good health and CMV-seronegative.

The chain links TRBV9 to TRBJ2-3, with D maybe TRBD2 (5 bases). This CDR3 has 15 amino acids. Trimming took off 1 base at V and 2 bases at J, with 11 bases between the two ends. Germline CDR1 and CDR2: SGDLS and YYNGEE. Written as DNA, the CDR3 is TGTGCCAGCAGCGTAAGCCTAGCCGACACAGATACGCAGTATTTT. Residues: CASSVSLADTDTQYF.

The chain combines TRBV29-1 with TRBJ1-1, with D possibly being TRBD1 (6 bases). CDR3 length: 16 residues. The V gene's germline CDR1 is SQVTM and CDR2 ANQGSEA. V was shortened by 1 base and J by 0 bases, with 15 bases between the two germline ends. This CDR3 reads CSVEGDTAGMNTEAFF. CDR3 bases: TGCAGCGTTGAAGGGGACACAGCAGGGATGAACACTGAAGCTTTCTTT.

The rearrangement links TRBV30 to TRBJ2-4, with a possible D match to TRBD2 (5 bases). The CDR3 has 17 residues. The germline V and J ends were trimmed by 1 base and 0 bases, with 16 bases remaining between them. The germline V gene has CDR1 GTSNPN and CDR2 SVGIG (reference sequence). CDR3 residues: CAWSEKGVGRAKNIQYF. In DNA, the CDR3 is TGTGCCTGGAGTGAAAAGGGTGTGGGGAGAGCCAAAAACATTCAGTACTTC.

The rearrangement links TRBV13 to TRBJ2-2, with 8 bases lining up with TRBD1. Per the germline V gene, CDR1 is PRHDT and CDR2 is FYEKMQ (reference sequence). This CDR3 comprises 17 residues. Trimming at V came to 3 bases and at J to 6 bases, leaving 12 bases not matched to a gene. As DNA, the CDR3 is TGTGCCAGCAGCTTGGCACCGGGACAGGCGTCGTCCGGGGAGCTGTTTTTT. Translation gives CASSLAPGQASSGELFF. The full variable domain, its missing parts supplied by reference TRBV13 and TRBJ2-2, is AAGVIQSPRHLIKEKRETATLKCYPIPRHDTVYWYQQGPGQDPQFLISFYEKMQSDKGSIPDRFSAQQFSDYHSELNMSSLELGDSALYFCASSLAPGQASSGELFFGEGSRLTVL.

This chain joins TRBV19 and TRBJ1-2; tentative D call: TRBD1 (5 bases). V gave up 1 base and J gave up 5 bases, with 14 bases separating them. The CDR3 covers 15 residues. CDR1 and CDR2 from the germline V gene are LNHDA and SQIVND (reference sequence). The CDR3: CASSIVATKGYGYTF. DNA of the CDR3: TGTGCCAGTAGTATAGTCGCCACAAAGGGGTATGGCTACACCTTC.

The chain carries TRBV2 and TRBJ2-2; 8 bases match TRBD1. Germline V gene data show CDR1 as SNHLY and CDR2 as FYNNEI. CDR3 size: 14 residues. Losses at the gene ends were 2 bases for V and 4 bases for J; bases not matched to a gene: 0. The CDR3 spells CASSETGGTGELFF. In nucleotides, the CDR3 is TGTGCCAGCAGTGAAACAGGGGGCACCGGGGAGCTGTTTTTT.

This sequence joins TRBV5-1 and TRBJ2-1, with a tentative D call TRBD1 (5 bases). Germline V gives CDR1 SGHRS, CDR2 YFSETQ. Trimming took off 4 bases at V and 4 bases at J, with 15 bases between the two ends. The CDR3 is 15 residues long. CDR3 nucleotide sequence: TGCGCCAGCAGCCTCCTCCCAGGGCTTTACAATGAGCAGTTCTTC. Amino acids: CASSLLPGLYNEQFF.

This chain uses TRBV30 with TRBJ2-7; possible D gene TRBD1, 6 bases. This CDR3 is 14 amino acids long. CDR1 is GTSNPN, CDR2 SVGIG, per germline (reference sequence). V was trimmed by 0 bases and J by 1 base, leaving 10 bases between them. CDR3 coding DNA: TGTGCCTGGAGTGTACGGACAGATTCCTACGAGCAGTACTTC. Residues: CAWSVRTDSYEQYF.

The rearrangement uses TRBV29-1 and TRBJ1-1; TRBD1 matches 9 bases. Germline CDR1 is SQVTM and CDR2 is ANQGSEA. The CDR3 extends over 13 amino acids. Trimming took 7 bases from V and 6 from J; bases not matched to a gene: 9. CDR3 protein: CSGNRGLGAEAFF. The CDR3 region has the DNA TGCAGCGGGAACAGGGGGCTTGGGGCTGAAGCTTTCTTT.

The V gene is TRBV30, the J gene TRBJ1-2; D is perhaps TRBD1 (5 bases). V was cut by 4 bases and J by 6 bases, with 12 bases left in between. Germline values: CDR1 GTSNPN, CDR2 SVGIG (reference sequence). The CDR3 totals 12 residues. The CDR3: CAWTGTANGYTF. The CDR3 DNA reads as TGTGCCTGGACCGGGACTGCCAATGGCTACACCTTC.

The V gene is TRBV5-1, the J gene TRBJ2-3; 11 bases match TRBD2. Germline CDR1 and CDR2: SGHRS and YFSETQ. The CDR3 contains 16 residues. Trimming at V came to 7 bases and at J to 1 base, leaving 8 bases not matched to a gene. CDR3 coding DNA: TGCGCCAGCCATAGCGGGGGGGAAATGGGCACAGATACGCAGTATTTT. The encoded protein is CASHSGGEMGTDTQYF. Combining the CDR3 with reference TRBV5-1 and TRBJ2-3 gives the whole variable domain KAGVTQTPRYLIKTRGQQVTLSCSPISGHRSVSWYQQTPGQGLQFLFEYFSETQRNKGNFPGRFSGRQFSNSRSEMNVSTLELGDSALYLCASHSGGEMGTDTQYFGPGTRLTVL.

This clone was recorded once. This chain uses TRBV5-6 with TRBJ2-3, with D possibly TRBD1 on 6 matching bases. The germline CDR1 and CDR2 sequences are SGHDT and YYEEEE. Between the trimmed V and J ends, which lost 2 bases and 3 bases, there was a span of 7 bases. This CDR3 contains 13 residues. The CDR3 here is CASSFTGTDTQYF. The CDR3 DNA follows: TGTGCCAGCAGCTTTACAGGGACAGATACGCAGTATTTT.

V is TRBV6-1 and J is TRBJ1-1, with unresolved D. Trimming pared 5 bases from V and 6 bases from J, leaving 7 bases between. The V gene's germline CDR1 is MNHNS and CDR2 SASEGT. The CDR3 is 11 residues long. Here the CDR3 reads CASSFGPEAFF. Written as DNA, the CDR3 is TGTGCCAGCAGTTTTGGGCCTGAAGCTTTCTTT.

The rearrangement uses TRBV7-9 and TRBJ1-1; 7 bases are a match to TRBD1. The CDR3 is 11 amino acids. Per the germline V gene, CDR1 is SEHNR and CDR2 is FQNEAQ (reference sequence). With 5 bases clipped from V and 8 bases from J, the junction kept 2 bases outside the gene matches. CDR3 DNA sequence: TGTGCCAGCAGCCCGGACAGGGAAGCTTTCTTT. This gives the protein CASSPDREAFF.

This clone was detected once. V is TRBV10-3 and J is TRBJ2-1; 8 nucleotides agree with TRBD1. J lost 7 bases, V lost 10 bases, and 15 bases had no gene match. The CDR3 is 15 amino acids. Germline V CDR1 and CDR2: ENHRY, SYGVKD. Here the CDR3 reads CASLNTSYRGNEQFF. The CDR3 DNA follows: TGTGCCAGCTTAAACACAAGTTACAGGGGGAATGAGCAGTTCTTC.

The chain employs TRBV15 and TRBJ2-2; 8 bases fit TRBD1. The CDR3 extends over 14 amino acids. The germline gives CDR1 LNHNV, CDR2 YYDKDF (reference sequence). The V and J ends lost 5 bases and 3 bases, in that order; junction bases with no gene match: 2. The CDR3 is CATSDRGDTGELFF. The CDR3 nucleotides are TGTGCCACCAGCGACAGGGGAGACACCGGGGAGCTGTTTTTT. The full variable domain, its missing parts supplied by reference TRBV15 and TRBJ2-2, is DAMVIQNPRYQVTQFGKPVTLSCSQTLNHNVMYWYQQKSSQAPKLLFHYYDKDFNNEADTPDNFQSRRPNTSFCFLDIRSPGLGDTAMYLCATSDRGDTGELFFGEGSRLTVL.

This chain uses TRBV19 with TRBJ1-2; D unclear. CDR1 LNHDA and CDR2 SQIVND come from the germline V gene (reference sequence). The CDR3 has 13 amino acids. V dropped 5 bases and J dropped 2 bases, with 9 bases sitting between them. In nucleotides, the CDR3 is TGTGCCAGTAGTCAGTTCGGGAACTATGGCTACACCTTC. Amino acids: CASSQFGNYGYTF.

The J gene is TRBJ2-7, the V gene TRBV7-2; TRBD2 might be the D (5 bases). CDR3 length equals 16 residues. Germline V gene lookup returns CDR1 SGHTA and CDR2 FQGNSA. V gave up 1 base and J gave up 2 bases, with 15 bases separating them. CDR3 nucleotides: TGTGCCAGCAGCTTAGGGGGTTTGGCGGGCCCCTACGAGCAGTACTTC. This gives the protein CASSLGGLAGPYEQYF.

In DNA form, the CDR3 reads TGTGCCAGCACCCCGGGACTAGCGGGAGTCGGGGAGCAGTTCTTC. It is translated as CASTPGLAGVGEQFF. This sequence joins TRBV5-6 and TRBJ2-1, with 14 bases matching TRBD2. The CDR3 totals 15 residues. V shed 6 bases, J shed 10 bases, and the junction held 9 bases outside the gene matches. Per the germline V gene, CDR1 is SGHDT and CDR2 is YYEEEE. Full variable domain (missing parts from reference TRBV5-6 and TRBJ2-1): DAGVTQSPTHLIKTRGQQVTLRCSPKSGHDTVSWYQQALGQGPQFIFQYYEEEERQRGNFPDRFSGHQFPNYSSELNVNALLLGDSALYLCASTPGLAGVGEQFFGPGTRLTVL.

The V gene is TRBV18, the J gene TRBJ1-5; D is perhaps TRBD1 (5 bases). Trimming cost V 3 bases and J 4 bases, with 7 bases left between them. In germline, CDR1 is KGHSH, CDR2 LQKENI. The CDR3 has 13 residues. CDR3 nucleotides: TGTGCCAGCTCACCGACAGAGAATCAGCCCCAGCATTTT. Its translation is CASSPTENQPQHF. The full variable domain, with the rest looked up from reference TRBV18 and TRBJ1-5, is NAGVMQNPRHLVRRRGQEARLRCSPMKGHSHVYWYRQLPEEGLKFMVYLQKENIIDESGMPKERFSAEFPKEGPSILRIQQVVRGDSAAYFCASSPTENQPQHFGDGTRLSIL.

The chain carries TRBV2 and TRBJ1-4; D is uncertain. CDR1 SNHLY and CDR2 FYNNEI come from the germline V gene. The CDR3 consists of 12 residues. V was clipped by 8 bases and J by 7 bases, with 11 bases between them. CDR3 in amino acids: CASRSTGEKLFF. In DNA, the CDR3 is TGTGCCAGCCGGTCAACGGGTGAAAAACTGTTTTTT.

In this sample, this clone turned up a few times. The chain couples TRBV4-2 to TRBJ1-1; no clear D gene. The germline CDR1 and CDR2 sequences are LGHNA and YNFKEQ. V gave up 1 base and J gave up 10 bases, with 16 bases separating them. The CDR3 has 14 amino acids. The CDR3 is CASSQGKKTTLAFF. The CDR3, as DNA: TGTGCCAGCAGCCAAGGGAAAAAGACGACTTTAGCTTTCTTT.

The chain has TRBV4-2 and TRBJ2-7, with a tentative D call TRBD2 (6 bases). V lost 3 bases and J 3 bases, leaving 18 bases between the germline ends. The CDR3 sequence is 16 residues long. The germline V gene has CDR1 LGHNA and CDR2 YNFKEQ. The CDR3 here is CASSQPNRDGGYEQYF. DNA of the CDR3: TGTGCCAGCAGCCAGCCCAACCGGGACGGGGGCTACGAGCAGTACTTC.

The V call is TRBV28, the J call TRBJ1-2; 8 nucleotides agree with TRBD1. J gave up 4 bases and V 6 bases, and 10 bases lay outside the gene matches. The CDR3 has 15 residues. CDR1 is MDHEN and CDR2 is SYDVKM in the germline V gene. CDR3 sequence reads: CASSPPGQAPYGYTF. In DNA form, the CDR3 reads TGTGCCAGCAGCCCCCCGGGACAGGCCCCCTATGGCTACACCTTC.

The chain joins TRBV30 to TRBJ2-7; TRBD1 is a possible D gene (6 bases). Germline CDR1 is GTSNPN and CDR2 is SVGIG (reference sequence). The CDR3 runs 11 residues. Trimming removed 6 bases from V and 1 base from J, with 7 bases in between. Here the CDR3 reads CACGQSYEQYF. DNA of the CDR3: TGTGCCTGCGGACAGTCCTACGAGCAGTACTTC.

The J gene is TRBJ1-6, the V gene TRBV5-1; 8 bases agree with TRBD1. CDR3 length: 16 residues. The germline gives CDR1 SGHRS, CDR2 YFSETQ. V trimming: 4 bases; J trimming: 7 bases; junction bases outside the gene matches: 10. The CDR3 region is CASSMTGEGENSPLHF. CDR3 coding DNA: TGCGCCAGCAGCATGACAGGGGAGGGAGAGAATTCACCCCTCCACTTT.

V gene TRBV7-3 combines with J gene TRBJ2-5; 9 positions match TRBD1. V gave up 4 bases and J gave up 4 bases; unmatched junction bases: 4. The CDR3 extends over 14 amino acids. CDR1 is SGHTA, CDR2 FQGTGA, per germline. CDR3 loop: CASSSGQGPETQYF. The CDR3 coding sequence is TGTGCCAGCAGCTCGGGACAGGGTCCAGAGACCCAGTACTTC.

J is TRBJ2-7 and V is TRBV11-3; the match to TRBD2 covers 7 bases. This CDR3 is built from 15 residues. Trimming at V came to 0 bases and at J to 6 bases, leaving 8 bases not matched to a gene. Germline V gene lookup returns CDR1 SGHNT and CDR2 YENEEA. CDR3 loop: CASSLDRGGHREQYF. The CDR3 DNA follows: TGTGCCAGCAGCTTAGATCGGGGAGGGCACCGCGAGCAGTACTTC.

This rearrangement joins TRBV7-9 to TRBJ1-2; 8 bases are a match to TRBD1. The length of the CDR3 is 12 residues. Germline V gene data show CDR1 as SEHNR and CDR2 as FQNEAQ (reference sequence). Germline trimming cut 5 bases from V and 7 bases from J; bases unmatched to any gene: 3. The CDR3 reads CASSATGGGYTF. CDR3 coding DNA: TGTGCCAGCAGCGCAACAGGGGGTGGCTACACCTTC.

This chain connects TRBV5-6 to TRBJ1-1; possibly TRBD1 for D (5 bases). V was shortened by 1 base and J by 3 bases, with 7 bases between the two germline ends. CDR3 length: 13 residues. The V gene's germline CDR1 is SGHDT and CDR2 YYEEEE. CDR3 protein: CASSLQGYTEAFF. CDR3 nucleotide sequence: TGTGCCAGCAGCTTGCAGGGATACACTGAAGCTTTCTTT.

V and J are TRBV4-1 and TRBJ1-2, with D possibly being TRBD1 (5 bases). The CDR3 has 15 amino acids. Trimming left V 4 bases short and J 4 bases short, with 16 bases between. The germline V gene encodes CDR1 MGHRA and CDR2 YSYEKL. CDR3 nucleotides: TGCGCCAGCAGCCCCCCCGGGGGGGAGCGCTATGGCTACACCTTC. Amino acids: CASSPPGGERYGYTF.

As regards this clone: The junction does not match germline at one end; this may be a read error. Other DNA sequences in the sample encode the same CDR3. The V call is TRBV6-1, the J call TRBJ2-3; TRBD2 matches at 9 bases. The CDR3 is made up of 18 amino acids. In germline, CDR1 is MNHNS, CDR2 SASEGT. The CDR3 loop is CASSARLGTSSSTDTQYF. The CDR3 nucleotides read TGCGCCAGCAGTGCTAGACTTGGGACTAGCTCTAGCACAGATACGCAGTATTTT.